This TCR beta chain was profiled in a study of control samples from healthy donors and cancer patients. Trimming took off 0 bases at V and 4 bases at J, with 12 bases between the two ends. This CDR3 has 15 amino acids. CDR1 and CDR2 (germline): LGHNA, YSLEER. The table came from immunoSEQ multiplex PCR; TCRdb's copy has only in-frame clones and leaves some out. The table shows 140,000 or so clones, with roughly 89% occurring only once. The chain has TRBV4-3 and TRBJ1-1, with D tentatively TRBD1 (6 bases). The clonotype was recovered from a young man in good health. Sequencing input: blood. CDR3 protein: CASSQDQRGITEAFF. CDR3 nucleotides: TGCGCCAGCAGCCAAGATCAAAGGGGGATCACTGAAGCTTTCTTT.